This T cell receptor beta chain was sequenced for a study of blood T cell repertoires in COVID-19. Profiled with immunoSEQ multiplex PCR; TCRdb holds only in-frame clones, not every one. The sample has 260,000 or so clones, over 70% seen once; the top ten hold roughly 5%. Germline CDR1 LNHDA, CDR2 SQIVND (reference sequence). Deletions cut 3 bases from V and 1 base from J, with 12 bases between. This CDR3 has 15 residues. The TCR sequence derives from an elderly man with acute or convalescent COVID-19. Sequenced: peripheral blood. The chain is built from TRBV19 and TRBJ2-5; D unclear. The CDR3 coding sequence is TGTGCCAGTAGTATCCTTAACCAGGCCCAAGAGACCCAGTACTTC. Its translation: CASSILNQAQETQYF. The full variable domain, in which reference TRBV19 and TRBJ2-5 provide the parts outside the CDR3, is DGGITQSPKYLFRKEGQNVTLSCEQNLNHDAMYWYRQDPGQGLRLIYYSQIVNDFQKGDIAEGYSVSREKKESFPLTVTSAQKNPTAFYLCASSILNQAQETQYFGPGTRLLVL.